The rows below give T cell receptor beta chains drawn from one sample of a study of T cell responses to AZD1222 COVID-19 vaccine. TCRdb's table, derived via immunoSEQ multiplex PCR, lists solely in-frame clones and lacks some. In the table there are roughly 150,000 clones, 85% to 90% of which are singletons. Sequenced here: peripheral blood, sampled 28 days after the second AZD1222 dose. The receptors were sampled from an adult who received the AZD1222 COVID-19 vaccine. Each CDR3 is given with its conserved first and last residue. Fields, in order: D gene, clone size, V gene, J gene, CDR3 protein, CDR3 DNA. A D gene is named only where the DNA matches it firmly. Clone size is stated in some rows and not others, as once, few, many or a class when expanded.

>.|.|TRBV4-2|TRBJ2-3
CASSQEGSATQYF
TGTGCCAGCAGCCAAGAGGGAAGCGCTACGCAGTATTTT
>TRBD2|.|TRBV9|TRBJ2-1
CASSVALSGYGIDEQFF
TGTGCCAGCAGCGTAGCCCTTAGCGGGTACGGGATCGATGAGCAGTTCTTC
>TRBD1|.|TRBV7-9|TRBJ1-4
CASSPRQGAREKLFF
TGTGCCAGCAGCCCCCGACAGGGGGCACGCGAAAAACTGTTTTTT
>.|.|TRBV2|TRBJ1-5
CASSDTEYQPQHF
TGTGCCAGCAGTGACACGGAGTATCAGCCCCAGCATTTT
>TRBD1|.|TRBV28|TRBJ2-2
CASRNPGTGGGELFF
TGTGCCAGCAGAAACCCGGGGACAGGAGGCGGGGAGCTGTTTTTT
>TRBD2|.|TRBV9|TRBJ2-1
CASSLAGAYYNEQFF
TGTGCCAGCAGCTTAGCGGGAGCCTACTACAATGAGCAGTTCTTC
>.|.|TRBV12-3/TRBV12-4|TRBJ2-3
CASSLRGDTQYF
TGTGCCAGCAGCCTAAGGGGTGATACGCAGTATTTT
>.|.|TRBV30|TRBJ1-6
CAWIRGGGSPLHF
TGTGCCTGGATCAGGGGTGGGGGCTCACCCCTCCACTTT
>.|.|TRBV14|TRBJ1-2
CASSQDRQAVYGYTF
TGTGCCAGCAGCCAAGATCGTCAAGCGGTCTATGGCTACACCTTC
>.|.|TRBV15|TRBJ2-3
CATSLDQTGTDTQYF
TGTGCCACCAGCCTAGACCAGACCGGCACAGATACGCAGTATTTT
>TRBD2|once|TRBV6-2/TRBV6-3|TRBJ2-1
CASSYELAGTTHYNEQFF
TGTGCCAGCAGTTACGAGCTAGCGGGTACGACCCACTACAATGAGCAGTTCTTC
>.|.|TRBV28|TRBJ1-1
CATTAGKIFF
TGTGCCACTACCGCAGGAAAGATTTTCTTT
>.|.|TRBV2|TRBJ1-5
CASSRTDNQPQHF
TGTGCCAGCAGTCGGACAGATAATCAGCCCCAGCATTTT
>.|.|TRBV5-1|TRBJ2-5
CASSPTVRGTQYF
TGCGCCAGCAGCCCGACGGTTCGAGGGACCCAGTACTTC
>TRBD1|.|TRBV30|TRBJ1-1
CAWSVLTGGLRTEAFF
TGTGCCTGGAGTGTTTTGACAGGGGGTCTAAGAACTGAAGCTTTCTTT